This entry lists 17 T cell receptor beta chains sequenced from one sample in a study of blood T cells in healthy people across ages. PCR was performed a second time for roughly 7 to 12 cycles using a sample-barcoded 5' primer and a J-beta primer mix. Each CDR3 protein is one row after TCRdb ran MiXCR on the 5' RACE reads. The table shows 2 million or so distinct CDR3 sequences, with 40% to 55% occurring only once. Sequencing was done on a sample of blood. These TCRs come from a woman in her thirties or forties in good health.

V gene TRBV28 combines with J gene TRBJ2-2, with D perhaps matching TRBD1 (6 bases). Germline lookup yields CDR1 MDHEN and CDR2 SYDVKM. The length of the CDR3 is 15 residues. The V gene lost 5 bases and the J gene lost 4 bases, with 14 bases spanning the gap. The CDR3 nucleotides read TGTGCCAGCAGTACCCAGGACAGCCCCACCGGGGAGCTGTTTTTT. This translates into CASSTQDSPTGELFF.

This clonotype showed up just a few times. The chain combines TRBV12-3 or TRBV12-4 with TRBJ2-1, with 9 nucleotides matching TRBD1. The ends lost 7 bases at V and 2 bases at J; junction bases unmatched: 6. CDR3 size: 15 residues. As DNA, the CDR3 is TGTGCCAGCATCCAGGACAGGGGACCCTACAATGAGCAGTTCTTC. It specifies CASIQDRGPYNEQFF.

This clonotype has more than one count but fewer than ten. This chain connects TRBV7-2 to TRBJ2-7; 7 nucleotides line up with TRBD1. The germline V gene has CDR1 SGHTA and CDR2 FQGNSA. The V gene end was trimmed by 1 base and the J gene end by 2 bases; junction bases not matched to a gene: 8. This CDR3 contains 16 residues. The CDR3 reads CASSLVGTVNTYEQYF. The CDR3, as DNA: TGTGCCAGCAGCTTAGTAGGGACAGTCAATACCTACGAGCAGTACTTC.

This clonotype was detected only a few times. As DNA, the CDR3 is TGTGCCAGTAGTAAAGGACTAGCGGGGGTAAATGAGCAGTTCTTC. Residues: CASSKGLAGVNEQFF. The chain carries TRBV19 and TRBJ2-1; 13 bases agree with TRBD2. Unmatched junction bases numbered 4, after V lost 4 bases and J lost 7 bases. Germline V gene sequence: CDR1 LNHDA, CDR2 SQIVND (reference sequence). CDR3 length: 15 amino acids.

The rearrangement uses TRBV7-3 and TRBJ2-1; D is undetermined. The end of the DNA fits TRBJ2-7 better, so the J call may be wrong. The CDR3 covers 17 residues. The germline V gene has CDR1 SGHTA and CDR2 FQGTGA. CDR3 sequence (DNA): TGTGCCAGCAGCTTATTCCCAGGTCTGGGCTCCTACAATGAGCAGTACTTC. It yields the protein CASSLFPGLGSYNEQYF.

The chain carries TRBV5-1 and TRBJ2-7; D might be TRBD2 (5 bases). This CDR3 region has 15 residues. Germline assignment: CDR1 SGHRS and CDR2 YFSETQ. With 0 bases removed from V and 6 bases from J, the gap between germline ends came to 16 bases. CDR3 loop: CASSLGWPAAGEQYF. Here the CDR3 DNA reads TGCGCCAGCAGCTTGGGTTGGCCAGCGGCCGGCGAGCAGTACTTC.

The chain combines TRBV25-1 with TRBJ1-1; 9 bases line up with TRBD1. V lost 8 bases, J lost 5 bases, and 6 bases stayed unmatched. Germline assignment: CDR1 MGHDK and CDR2 SYGVNS. The CDR3 has 13 amino acids. Written as DNA, the CDR3 is TGTGCCAGCCAACAGGGGGCGTGGACTGAAGCTTTCTTT. The encoded protein is CASQQGAWTEAFF.

The rearrangement uses TRBV4-3 and TRBJ2-1; 7 bases fit TRBD1. Germline lookup yields CDR1 LGHNA and CDR2 YSLEER. V lost 3 bases to trimming and J lost 4 bases; unmatched junction nucleotides: 6. The CDR3 is 15 amino acids. CDR3: CASSQETGRYNEQFF. As DNA, the CDR3 is TGCGCCAGCAGCCAGGAGACAGGGCGGTACAATGAGCAGTTCTTC.

Written as DNA, the CDR3 is TGTGCCAGCAGCGGCAGGCAGGGGGCCCTCACTGAAGCTTTCTTT. Encoded protein: CASSGRQGALTEAFF. The chain carries TRBV9 and TRBJ1-1; the match to TRBD1 covers 8 bases. The germline CDR1 and CDR2 sequences are SGDLS and YYNGEE. The CDR3 is 15 amino acids. Trimming cost V 3 bases and J 4 bases; bases outside gene matches: 8.

V is TRBV5-1 and J is TRBJ2-5; TRBD2 matches at 8 bases. The CDR3 length is 15 residues. The junction had 7 bases not matched to a gene; V was cut back by 4 bases and J by 2 bases. CDR1 is SGHRS, CDR2 YFSETQ, per germline. The CDR3 bases are TGCGCCAGCAGCCCCGGAGTAGCGGGGCAAGAGACCCAGTACTTC. It encodes CASSPGVAGQETQYF.

In this sample, this clonotype turned up a few times. This sequence joins TRBV20-1 and TRBJ2-1; D may be TRBD1 or TRBD2 (5 bases each). Germline V lookup: CDR1 DFQATT, CDR2 SNEGSKA (reference sequence). Trimming took 6 bases from V and 3 from J, leaving 12 bases between them. The CDR3 runs 13 residues. CDR3 in DNA: TGCAGTGCATGGGACCACCTCTACAATGAGCAGTTCTTC. Its protein is CSAWDHLYNEQFF.

The chain couples TRBV7-2 to TRBJ2-3; D might be TRBD1 (6 bases). The V gene's germline CDR1 is SGHTA and CDR2 FQGNSA. The CDR3 has 16 amino acids. The V end was cut by 1 base, the J end by 0 bases, with 11 bases between. This CDR3 is CASSLVLGASTDTQYF. In nucleotides, the CDR3 is TGTGCCAGCAGCTTAGTGTTGGGGGCGAGCACAGATACGCAGTATTTT.

This clonotype was seen once. CDR3 nucleotides: TGTGCCACCAGTGATTTGGGACAGGGGGTCCAAGAGACCCAGTACTTC. Translated, it gives CATSDLGQGVQETQYF. The V and J genes are TRBV24-1 and TRBJ2-5; 10 bases map to TRBD1. J gave up 1 base and V 0 bases, and 1 base lay outside the gene matches. The CDR3 has 16 residues. Germline V CDR1 and CDR2: KGHDR, SFDVKD.

This clonotype was found a few times. This chain uses TRBV28 with TRBJ2-1, with D possibly matching TRBD1 (7 bases). The CDR3 runs 14 residues. Germline V gene lookup returns CDR1 MDHEN and CDR2 SYDVKM. V was clipped by 6 bases and J by 13 bases, with 22 bases between them. CDR3 coding DNA: TGTGCCAGCAGAGTGCAGGGGGGTCAAGAGACCCAGTTCTTC. This translates into CASRVQGGQETQFF.

This clonotype has a single count. V is TRBV9 and J is TRBJ2-2, with a possible D match to TRBD1 (6 bases). V shed 3 bases and J shed 2 bases, with 17 bases lying between them. This CDR3 comprises 17 residues. The germline V gene encodes CDR1 SGDLS and CDR2 YYNGEE. CDR3 amino acids: CASSGSTGFPNTGELFF. In nucleotides, the CDR3 is TGTGCCAGCAGCGGGAGTACAGGGTTCCCAAACACCGGGGAGCTGTTTTTT.

This clonotype was detected a few times. The chain carries TRBV20-1 and TRBJ1-2; perhaps TRBD1 as D (5 bases). The CDR3 contains 14 residues. From germline, CDR1 is DFQATT and CDR2 SNEGSKA (reference sequence). With 1 base removed from V and 1 base from J, the gap between germline ends came to 10 bases. This chain's CDR3 is CSARGGENNYGYTF. The CDR3 coding sequence is TGCAGTGCTAGAGGGGGCGAAAATAACTATGGCTACACCTTC.

V is TRBV10-3 and J is TRBJ2-5; D is possibly TRBD1 (5 bases). The germline V and J ends were trimmed by 8 bases and 2 bases, with 12 bases remaining between them. Germline lookup yields CDR1 ENHRY and CDR2 SYGVKD. This CDR3 comprises 13 residues. This CDR3 reads CAIQGPPQETQYF. In DNA, the CDR3 is TGTGCCATCCAGGGTCCTCCTCAAGAGACCCAGTACTTC.